This T cell receptor beta chain is drawn from a study of T cell clones after liver transplantation. In the study overall: TCRbeta sequencing after a pre-transplant mixed lymphocyte reaction identified graft-donor-reactive clones, later tracked in post-transplant blood. Three of eight recipients were HCV-positive; others had non-autoimmune, non-viral indications. Study-level findings and limits: Compared with third party-reactive sequences, donor-reactive ones declined more, independent of withdrawal success. Post-transplant, graft-donor-reactive CD4 TCRbeta sequences in blood dropped significantly in most of the 8 subjects.

Produced via immunoSEQ multiplex PCR; TCRdb's table is partial and in-frame only. There are 40,000 to 55,000 clones in the sample; about 86% occur only once, and 2% to 2.5% lies in the top ten. A word on this clone: No antigen is known for it.

The sample was CD4+ T cells from blood, taken 24 months after liver transplant. The receptor was derived from a human patient who received a liver transplant. Part of the T cells may come from the graft donor.

The chain's CDR3 is CASSEALGPGRSEAFF. Written as DNA, the CDR3 is TGTGCCAGCAGTGAAGCGCTTGGGCCAGGGAGATCTGAAGCTTTCTTT. The V call is TRBV2, the J call TRBJ1-1, with D tentatively TRBD1 (5 bases). Germline loops: CDR1 SNHLY, CDR2 FYNNEI. The CDR3 runs to 16 residues. V was trimmed by 0 bases and J by 6 bases, leaving 17 bases between them.